This T cell receptor beta chain was sequenced during a study of CD8+CD57+ T cells in acquired aplastic anemia (dated by TCRdb to about 2018). For context, the study as a whole: Extracted DNA from sorted CD4+ and CD8+ cells averaged around 3.5 ug, ranging from about 0.2 to 30 ug. CD8+CD57+ expansion was defined as a frequency above the mean frequency observed in healthy subjects. The full study reports these points: Between patients and healthy controls, no significant difference in CD8+ Simpson's diversity was found (P=0.060). Some 30 CD8+ CDR3 sequences were found to be shared between patients and controls, but these sequences appeared to be highly expressed in patients and within the immunodominant clones of the patients.

Note on this clonotype: Its antigen has not been determined. Base qualities are missing; no much larger clone stands one base away.

Flow cytometry had shown CD8+CD57+ cell expansion in the patients selected for sequencing. All patients had severe acquired aplastic anemia diagnosed by International Study of Aplastic Anemia and Agranulocytosis and Camitta criteria. No therapy had been received by the patients at the time of blood sampling. In this study, sorted CD4+ and CD8+ T cells from the blood of healthy subjects and of severe aplastic anemia patients had their TCR repertoires deep-sequenced. Patients were enrolled under clinicaltrials.gov protocols 00001620, 01623167, 00001397, 00071045, 00081523 and 00961064 in the USA. Ficoll-Paque density gradient centrifugation was used to isolate peripheral blood mononuclear cells. Before DNA was extracted, CD4+ and CD8+ T cells were sorted using either FACS or magnetic beads. Ends trimmed: V by 3 bases, J by 5 bases; bases unmatched to a gene: 7. Including the terminal cysteine and phenylalanine, the CDR3 comprises 15 residues. Of the read, only the CDR3 DNA is kept; its 45 bases are in frame from base 1. CDR1 SGHVS and CDR2 FQNEAQ were looked up in the germline V gene.

TCR beta VDJ combination and CDR3 sequence profiling used genomic DNA as the template. An Illumina HiSeq 2000 was used for TCR repertoire sequencing. From the authors' description of their analysis: Repertoire assessment relied on Simpson's diversity index, CDR3 size and DJ length profiles, and TRBV/TRBJ rearrangement plots. Whichever DNA sequence was most abundant in the deep sequencing data was defined as the immunodominant clone. CDR3 amino acid sequences were checked for sharing across subjects and were also compared against the VDJdb database and published repertoires. TCRdb took the public reads, trimmed them with fastp at Q25, ran MiXCR for clone calling and kept in-frame beta chains. Rows with one shared CDR3 protein collapse into an entry with the most common genes and DNA. The V and J calls follow TCRdb's processing rather than the paper's. A total of roughly 250,000 distinct CDR3 sequences appear in this sample, 65% to 90% of them only once. The leading ten clones occupy 40% to 50% of the sample.

The chain uses TRBV7-8 and TRBJ2-3; 8 central bases correspond to TRBD1. Sequencing input: sorted CD4+, CD8+, or CD8+CD57+ T cells (not recorded which) from PBMCs. The source is a human donor with aplastic anemia. The CDR3 here reads CASSFGQGGRDTQYF. The DNA is TGTGCCAGCAGCTTCGGACAGGGAGGTCGAGATACGCAGTATTTT. This CDR3, with the reference TRBV7-8 and TRBJ2-3 proteins standing in past its ends, gives the full variable domain GAGVSQSPRYKVAKRGQDVALRCDPISGHVSLFWYQQALGQGPEFLTYFQNEAQLDKSGLPSDRFFAERPEGSVSTLKIQRTQQEDSAVYLCASSFGQGGRDTQYFGPGTRLTVL.